This TCR beta chain stems from a study of early T cells in non-severe SARS-CoV-2 infection. Across the study: The input, bulk RNA from unsorted whole blood, was sequenced, and chains were unpaired. Findings and caveats of the study: VDJdb-based annotation leaned toward anti-spike CD8 responses and missed private and CD4 specificities.

There are a few counts of this clonotype. Its antigen is not known. TCRdb called the 5' RACE reads again in MiXCR, with one record for every CDR3 protein. The sample holds about 80,000 distinct CDR3 sequences, 10% to 15% seen once. Trimming cost V 8 bases and J 0 bases, with 9 bases left between them. CDR3 size: 13 residues. Germline V gives CDR1 SEHNR, CDR2 FQNEAQ (reference sequence). The sequence derives from an adult who was a healthcare worker with PCR-confirmed SARS-CoV-2 infection or an uninfected control (not recorded which). The chain recombines TRBV7-9 with TRBJ2-3; D is ambiguous. Sample: whole blood. CDR3 loop: CASQTASTDTQYF. CDR3 DNA sequence: TGTGCCAGCCAAACGGCAAGCACAGATACGCAGTATTTT.